These 15 T cell receptor beta chains originate from one sample sequenced in a study of human T cells and chemical hapten exposure. Each CDR3 protein is one row after TCRdb ran MiXCR on the RACE reads. The repertoire consists of 350,000 or so distinct CDR3 sequences, with about 7% occurring once and the leading ten covering about 8%. The time point is: patch test 1, 2 weeks after DPC sensitization. The treatment denotes: therapeutic diphenylcyclopropenone sensitization with weekly scalp DPC. The specimen was whole blood, collected in connection with sensitization to the hapten diphenylcyclopropenone (DPC). These receptors were obtained from a woman aged 18-30 years with alopecia areata. Some clones in this sample may be carry-over from other donors' samples.

This clonotype has at least ten counts. The J gene is TRBJ1-2, the V gene TRBV3-1; no clear D gene. Germline values: CDR1 LGHDT, CDR2 YNNKEL (reference sequence). Trimming took off 2 bases at V and 0 bases at J, with 7 bases between the two ends. This CDR3 spans 14 amino acids. The CDR3 loop is CASSQMSANYGYTF. In DNA, the CDR3 is TGTGCCAGCAGCCAAATGTCAGCTAACTATGGCTACACCTTC.

In its sample, this clonotype was seen a few times. J is TRBJ1-1 and V is TRBV18, with unresolved D. The V and J ends lost 5 bases and 5 bases respectively, with 12 bases between them. The V gene's germline CDR1 is KGHSH and CDR2 LQKENI. The CDR3 is 13 amino acids. The CDR3 sequence is CASSFRVETEAFF. The DNA for the CDR3 is TGTGCCAGCTCATTTAGAGTGGAGACTGAAGCTTTCTTT.

This clonotype was seen a handful of times. This chain links TRBV6-6 with TRBJ1-4, with TRBD1 as a possible D gene (5 bases). Germline V lookup: CDR1 MNHNY, CDR2 SVGAGI (reference sequence). V dropped 0 bases and J dropped 7 bases, with 15 bases sitting between them. The CDR3 has 16 residues. The CDR3, as DNA: TGTGCCAGCAGTTACTCTTCCAGGGTATCGGGTGAAAAACTGTTTTTT. Encoded protein: CASSYSSRVSGEKLFF.

This rearrangement joins TRBV6-1 to TRBJ1-6; no clear D. V was cut by 0 bases and J by 7 bases, with 13 bases left in between. This CDR3 spans 16 amino acids. Germline V gene data show CDR1 as MNHNS and CDR2 as SASEGT. This chain's CDR3 is CASSEAFKGFNSPLHF. The CDR3 nucleotides are TGTGCCAGCAGTGAAGCATTTAAAGGGTTCAATTCACCCCTCCACTTT.

This clonotype appeared a few times. This sequence joins TRBV6-1 and TRBJ1-2; TRBD1 aligns across 11 bases. From germline, CDR1 is MNHNS and CDR2 SASEGT. This CDR3 is 15 amino acids long. Germline trimming cut 4 bases from V and 2 bases from J; bases unmatched to any gene: 3. Written as DNA, the CDR3 is TGTGCCAGCAGTGTCGGGACAGGGGGGAACTATGGCTACACCTTC. This translates into CASSVGTGGNYGYTF.

V gene TRBV6-2 or TRBV6-3 combines with J gene TRBJ1-5, with 7 bases fitting TRBD1. The junction had 13 bases not matched to a gene; V was cut back by 4 bases and J by 7 bases. This CDR3 contains 16 residues. Germline CDR1 reads MNHEY; CDR2 reads SVGEGT. This CDR3 is CASSWGQQKGRQPQHF. The CDR3 nucleotides read TGTGCCAGCAGTTGGGGACAGCAAAAGGGAAGGCAGCCCCAGCATTTT.

This clonotype has more than one count but fewer than ten. This chain connects TRBV10-3 to TRBJ1-3, with D hard to call. In germline, CDR1 is ENHRY, CDR2 SYGVKD. The CDR3 contains 15 residues. V was clipped by 2 bases and J by 4 bases, with 12 bases between them. The CDR3 DNA is TGTGCCATCAGTGAGGGCCAATCCCCCGGAAACACCATATATTTT. It is translated as CAISEGQSPGNTIYF.

A few counts support this clonotype. The V and J genes are TRBV10-3 and TRBJ1-4, with D possibly matching TRBD1 (5 bases). The CDR3 has 16 amino acids. V lost 0 bases, J lost 4 bases, and 12 bases lay in between. Germline V gene sequence: CDR1 ENHRY, CDR2 SYGVKD. The CDR3, as DNA: TGTGCCATCAGTGAGTCGAGACAGCCATATAATGAAAAACTGTTTTTT. It encodes CAISESRQPYNEKLFF.

This rearrangement joins TRBV10-3 to TRBJ1-1; D remains ambiguous. The V gene lost 10 bases and the J gene lost 0 bases, with 30 bases spanning the gap. CDR1 and CDR2 from the germline V gene are ENHRY and SYGVKD. There are 19 residues in the CDR3. In DNA, the CDR3 is TGTGCCACCCGTCGTGCCGGGTTTCTTAGCTCGGGCTTGAACACTGAAGCTTTCTTT. The encoded protein is CATRRAGFLSSGLNTEAFF.

This clonotype occurred a few times. The chain uses TRBV12-3 or TRBV12-4 and TRBJ1-1; weak D call: TRBD1 (6 bases). V lost 3 bases and J 0 bases, leaving 29 bases between the germline ends. The CDR3 loop spans 21 amino acids. As DNA, the CDR3 is TGTGCCAGCAGTTTCGCTGTAGGGGGGGATTTGATCGGTTATATGAACACTGAAGCTTTCTTT. Amino acid sequence: CASSFAVGGDLIGYMNTEAFF.

The sample holds many counts of this clonotype. V is TRBV29-1 and J is TRBJ2-3, with D perhaps matching TRBD1 (5 bases). There are 14 residues in the CDR3. Trimming cost V 3 bases and J 0 bases, with 10 bases left between them. The V gene's germline CDR1 is SQVTM and CDR2 ANQGSEA. CDR3: CSVDRAVSTDTQYF. DNA for the CDR3: TGCAGCGTTGACAGGGCAGTTAGCACAGATACGCAGTATTTT.

This clonotype was seen repeatedly, ten times or more. The CDR3 nucleotides are TGTGCCATCAGGCCCCCCAGCGGGGATAGCGGGGCCAATGAGCAGTTCTTC. It translates to CAIRPPSGDSGANEQFF. The V gene is TRBV10-3, the J gene TRBJ2-1, with 8 positions matching TRBD2. CDR1 is ENHRY and CDR2 is SYGVKD in the germline V gene. Unmatched junction bases numbered 16, after V lost 6 bases and J lost 6 bases. CDR3 size: 17 residues.

The genes are TRBV29-1 and TRBJ1-2; 9 nucleotides line up with TRBD1. The germline gives CDR1 SQVTM, CDR2 ANQGSEA. The CDR3 contains 14 residues. V lost 7 bases and J lost 4; bases outside the gene matches: 10. The CDR3 loop is CSARDREDVYGYTF. CDR3 in DNA: TGCAGCGCCCGGGACAGGGAGGACGTCTATGGCTACACCTTC.

Only a few counts were recorded for this clonotype. The chain recombines TRBV6-2 or TRBV6-3 with TRBJ2-7; TRBD1 agrees at 7 bases. The CDR3 length is 14 residues. V dropped 6 bases and J dropped 0; count of bases not matched to a gene: 5. Germline V CDR1 and CDR2: MNHEY, SVGEGT. The CDR3 protein is CASSGQVSSYEQYF. The CDR3 nucleotides are TGTGCCAGCAGCGGACAGGTGAGCTCCTACGAGCAGTACTTC.

The genes are TRBV10-3 and TRBJ2-2; 12 nucleotides align to TRBD2. This CDR3 comprises 18 residues. V was clipped by 6 bases and J by 0 bases; unmatched bases: 8. Germline lookup yields CDR1 ENHRY and CDR2 SYGVKD. CDR3 in DNA: TGTGCCATCAGCCCCCAACTAGCGGGGGGCCCGAACACCGGGGAGCTGTTTTTT. Translation gives CAISPQLAGGPNTGELFF.